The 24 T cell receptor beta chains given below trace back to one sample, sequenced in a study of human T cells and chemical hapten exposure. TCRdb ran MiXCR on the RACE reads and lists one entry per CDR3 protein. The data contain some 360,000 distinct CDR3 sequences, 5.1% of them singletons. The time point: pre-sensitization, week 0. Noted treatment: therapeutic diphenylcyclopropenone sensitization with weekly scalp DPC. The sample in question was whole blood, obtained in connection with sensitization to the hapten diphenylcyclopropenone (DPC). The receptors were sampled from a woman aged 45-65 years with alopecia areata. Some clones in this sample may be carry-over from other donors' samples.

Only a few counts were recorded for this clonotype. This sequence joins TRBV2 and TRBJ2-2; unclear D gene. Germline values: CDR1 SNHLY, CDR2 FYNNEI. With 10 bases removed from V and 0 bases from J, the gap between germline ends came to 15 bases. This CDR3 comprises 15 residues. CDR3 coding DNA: TGTGCCATGCTTGCAGGCGGTGCGAACACCGGGGAGCTGTTTTTT. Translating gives CAMLAGGANTGELFF.

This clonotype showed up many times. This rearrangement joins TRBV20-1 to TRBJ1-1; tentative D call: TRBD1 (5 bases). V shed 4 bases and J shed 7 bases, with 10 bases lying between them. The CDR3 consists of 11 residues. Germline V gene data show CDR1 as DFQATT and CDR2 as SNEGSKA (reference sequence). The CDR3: CSANFQGEAFF. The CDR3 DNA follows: TGCAGTGCTAACTTTCAGGGTGAAGCTTTCTTT.

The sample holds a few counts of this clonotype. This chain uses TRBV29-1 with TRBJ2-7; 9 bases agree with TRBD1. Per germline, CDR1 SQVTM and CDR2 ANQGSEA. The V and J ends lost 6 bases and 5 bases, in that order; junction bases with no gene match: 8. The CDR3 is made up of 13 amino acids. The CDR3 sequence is CSVAGTGTHEQYF. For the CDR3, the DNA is TGCAGCGTGGCCGGGACAGGGACCCACGAGCAGTACTTC.

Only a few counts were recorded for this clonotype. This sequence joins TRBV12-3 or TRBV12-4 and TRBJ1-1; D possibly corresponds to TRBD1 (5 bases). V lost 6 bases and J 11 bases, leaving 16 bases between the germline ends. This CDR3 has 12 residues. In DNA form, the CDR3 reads TGTGCCAGCAGCCCCGCCCGACAGTATGCTTTCTTT. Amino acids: CASSPARQYAFF.

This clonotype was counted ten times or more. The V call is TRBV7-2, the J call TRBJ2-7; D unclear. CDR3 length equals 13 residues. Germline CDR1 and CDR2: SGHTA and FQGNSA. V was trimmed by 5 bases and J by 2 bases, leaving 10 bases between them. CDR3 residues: CASSPDPTYEQYF. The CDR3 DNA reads TGTGCCAGCAGCCCGGACCCGACCTACGAGCAGTACTTC. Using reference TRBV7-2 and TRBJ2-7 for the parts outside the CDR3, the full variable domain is GAGVSQSPSNKVTEKGKDVELRCDPISGHTALYWYRQSLGQGLEFLIYFQGNSAPDKSGLPSDRFSAERTGGSVSTLTIQRTQQEDSAVYLCASSPDPTYEQYFGPGTRLTVT.

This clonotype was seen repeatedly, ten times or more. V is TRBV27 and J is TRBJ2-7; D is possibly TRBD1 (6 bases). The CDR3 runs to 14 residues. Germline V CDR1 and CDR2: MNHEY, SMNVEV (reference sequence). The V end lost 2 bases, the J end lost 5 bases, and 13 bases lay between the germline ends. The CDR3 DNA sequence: TGTGCCAGCAGTTTAGGGCCAGGGGCCCACGAGCAGTACTTC. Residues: CASSLGPGAHEQYF.

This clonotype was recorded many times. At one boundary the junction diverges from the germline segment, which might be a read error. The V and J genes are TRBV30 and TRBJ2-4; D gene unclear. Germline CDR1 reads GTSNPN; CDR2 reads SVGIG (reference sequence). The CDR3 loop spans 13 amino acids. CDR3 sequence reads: CASQPKTKNSPHF. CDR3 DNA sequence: TGTGCCTCTCAACCAAAAACTAAGAATTCCCCCCACTTC.

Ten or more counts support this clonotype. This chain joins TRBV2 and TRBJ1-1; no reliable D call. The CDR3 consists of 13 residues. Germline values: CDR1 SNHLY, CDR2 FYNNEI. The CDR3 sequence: CASGGRMNTEAFF. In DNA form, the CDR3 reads TGTGCGAGCGGCGGGAGAATGAACACTGAAGCTTTCTTT.

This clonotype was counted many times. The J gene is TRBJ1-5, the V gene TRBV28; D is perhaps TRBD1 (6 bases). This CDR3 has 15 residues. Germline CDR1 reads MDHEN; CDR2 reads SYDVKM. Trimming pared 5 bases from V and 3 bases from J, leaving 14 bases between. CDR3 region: CASSPTTGSNQPQHF. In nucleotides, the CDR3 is TGTGCCAGCAGTCCCACGACAGGCTCCAATCAGCCCCAGCATTTT.

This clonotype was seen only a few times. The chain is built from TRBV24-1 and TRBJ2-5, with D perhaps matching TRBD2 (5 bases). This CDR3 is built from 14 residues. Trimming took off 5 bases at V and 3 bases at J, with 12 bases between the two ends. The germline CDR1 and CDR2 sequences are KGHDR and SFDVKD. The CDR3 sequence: CATSAPDGKETQYF. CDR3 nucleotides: TGTGCCACCAGTGCCCCCGACGGGAAAGAGACCCAGTACTTC.

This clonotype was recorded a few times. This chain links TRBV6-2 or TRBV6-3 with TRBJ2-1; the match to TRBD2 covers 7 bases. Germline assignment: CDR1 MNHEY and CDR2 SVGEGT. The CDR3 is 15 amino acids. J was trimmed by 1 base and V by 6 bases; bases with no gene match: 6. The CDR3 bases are TGTGCCAGCAGAGGCGGGAGAGGGTCCTACAATGAGCAGTTCTTC. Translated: CASRGGRGSYNEQFF.

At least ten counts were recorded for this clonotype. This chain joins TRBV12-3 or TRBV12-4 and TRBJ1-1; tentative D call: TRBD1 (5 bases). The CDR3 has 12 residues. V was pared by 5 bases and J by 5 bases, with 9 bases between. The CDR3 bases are TGTGCCAGCAGTCAGGGTCAGACTGAAGCTTTCTTT. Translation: CASSQGQTEAFF.

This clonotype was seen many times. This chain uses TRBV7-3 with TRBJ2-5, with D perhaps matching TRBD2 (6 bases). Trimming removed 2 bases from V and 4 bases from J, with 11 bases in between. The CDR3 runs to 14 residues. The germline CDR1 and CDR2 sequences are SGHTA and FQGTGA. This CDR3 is CASSLLAGGETQYF. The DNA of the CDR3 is TGTGCCAGCAGCTTACTGGCCGGGGGAGAGACCCAGTACTTC.

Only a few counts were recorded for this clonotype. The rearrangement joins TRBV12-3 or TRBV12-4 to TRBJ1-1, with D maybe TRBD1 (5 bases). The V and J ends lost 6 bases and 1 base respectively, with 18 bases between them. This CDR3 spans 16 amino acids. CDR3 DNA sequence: TGTGCCAGCAGCCGCTCGGTGGGAGGGACGAACACTGAAGCTTTCTTT. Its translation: CASSRSVGGTNTEAFF.

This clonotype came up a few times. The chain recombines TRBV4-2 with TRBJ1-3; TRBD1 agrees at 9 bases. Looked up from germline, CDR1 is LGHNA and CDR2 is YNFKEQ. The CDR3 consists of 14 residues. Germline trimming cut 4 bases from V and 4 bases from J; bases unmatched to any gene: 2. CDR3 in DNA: TGTGCCAGCAGCCCTGGACAGGGGGGAAACACCATATATTTT. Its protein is CASSPGQGGNTIYF.

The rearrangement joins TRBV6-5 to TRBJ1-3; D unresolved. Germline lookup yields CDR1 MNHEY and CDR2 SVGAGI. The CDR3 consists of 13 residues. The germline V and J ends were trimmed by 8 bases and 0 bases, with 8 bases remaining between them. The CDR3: CASGRNSGNTIYF. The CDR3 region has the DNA TGTGCCAGCGGGAGGAACTCTGGAAACACCATATATTTT.

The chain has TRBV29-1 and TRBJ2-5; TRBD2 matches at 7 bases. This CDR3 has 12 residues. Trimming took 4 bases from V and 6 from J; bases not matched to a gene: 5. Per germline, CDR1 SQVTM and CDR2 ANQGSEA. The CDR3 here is CSVGREGQTQYF. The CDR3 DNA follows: TGCAGCGTTGGGAGGGAGGGCCAGACCCAGTACTTC.

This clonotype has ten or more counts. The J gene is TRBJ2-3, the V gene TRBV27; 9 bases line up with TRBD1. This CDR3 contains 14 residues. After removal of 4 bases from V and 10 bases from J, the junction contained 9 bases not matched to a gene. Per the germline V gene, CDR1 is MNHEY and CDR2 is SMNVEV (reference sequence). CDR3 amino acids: CASSYDRGQGSQYF. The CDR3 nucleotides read TGTGCCAGCAGTTACGACAGAGGACAGGGGTCGCAGTATTTT.

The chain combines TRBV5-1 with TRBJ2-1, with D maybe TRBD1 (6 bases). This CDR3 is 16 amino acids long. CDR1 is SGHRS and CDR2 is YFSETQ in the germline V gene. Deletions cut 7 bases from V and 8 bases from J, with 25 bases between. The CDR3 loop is CASRPTYYYRDDEQFF. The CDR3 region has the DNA TGCGCCAGCCGGCCCACCTATTACTACAGGGACGATGAGCAGTTCTTC.

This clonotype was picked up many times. The CDR3 DNA is TGTGCCATCAGAGCGCTCACAGGGGAAGACGCGAAGCAGTACTTC. This translates into CAIRALTGEDAKQYF. The chain has TRBV10-3 and TRBJ2-7, with 7 bases identical to TRBD1. V lost 6 bases to trimming and J lost 8 bases; unmatched junction nucleotides: 16. Germline CDR1 ENHRY, CDR2 SYGVKD. The CDR3 sequence is 15 residues long.

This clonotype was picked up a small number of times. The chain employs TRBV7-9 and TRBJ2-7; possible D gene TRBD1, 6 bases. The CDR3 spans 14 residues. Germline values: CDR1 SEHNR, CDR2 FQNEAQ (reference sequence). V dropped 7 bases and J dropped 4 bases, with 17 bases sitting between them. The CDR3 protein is CASTMTQGWYEQYF. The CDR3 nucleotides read TGTGCCAGCACCATGACACAGGGTTGGTACGAGCAGTACTTC.

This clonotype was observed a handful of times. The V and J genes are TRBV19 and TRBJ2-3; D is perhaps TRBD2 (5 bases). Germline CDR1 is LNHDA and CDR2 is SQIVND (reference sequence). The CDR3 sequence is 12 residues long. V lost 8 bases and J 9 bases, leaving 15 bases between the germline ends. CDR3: CASSDLGVTQYF. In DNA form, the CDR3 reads TGTGCCAGTTCGGACTTAGGTGTCACGCAGTATTTT.

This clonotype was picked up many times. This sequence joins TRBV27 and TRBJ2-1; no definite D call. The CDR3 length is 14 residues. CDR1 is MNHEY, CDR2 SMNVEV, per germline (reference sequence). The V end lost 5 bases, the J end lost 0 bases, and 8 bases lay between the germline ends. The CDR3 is CASSLPGSYNEQFF. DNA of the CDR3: TGTGCCAGCAGTCTCCCAGGCTCCTACAATGAGCAGTTCTTC.

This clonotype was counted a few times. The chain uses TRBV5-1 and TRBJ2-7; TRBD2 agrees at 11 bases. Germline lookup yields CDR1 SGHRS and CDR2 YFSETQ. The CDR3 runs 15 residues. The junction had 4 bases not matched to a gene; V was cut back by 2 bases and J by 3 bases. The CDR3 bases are TGCGCCAGCAGCTTCGGACTAGCGGGCATCTACGAGCAGTACTTC. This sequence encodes CASSFGLAGIYEQYF.